This entry features one TCR beta chain sequence. Which antigen it targets is not known. It has no much larger one-base neighbor in the sample; base qualities were not kept. V gives up 1 base and J gives up 0 bases, and the segment between their germline ends measures 4 bases. Reading the germline V gene gives CDR1 SGHTA and CDR2 FQGNSA. Including cysteine and phenylalanine, the CDR3 has 14 amino acids. CDR3 DNA is the only sequence kept; it has 42 bases, read in frame from the first base. This record belongs to a study of blood T cell repertoires in COVID-19 (dated by TCRdb to the early 2020s). With regard to the full study: The collaborator samples originated in the United States, Italy and Spain and spanned the acute and convalescent phases of COVID-19. The prospective study material was composed of cDNA or gDNA derived from T cells, B-cell-depleted T cells, or PBMCs. The dataset comprised deeply sampled blood TCRbeta repertoires from subjects exposed to, actively infected with, or recovered from COVID-19. The repertoires were made available in a free public database intended to serve as a resource for research on the immune response to SARS-CoV-2. Samples were obtained from the ongoing ImmuneRACE study (first 160 participants) and from over 1,000 subjects provided by 6 global collaborators. The sample metadata nearly always contained a de-identified subject ID, COVID-19 status, age in years and sex. Where available, HLA class I and class II types were taken from metadata supplied by the sample provider and were not determined by assay-based typing. Study-wide findings and limitations: The quantity of clinical and demographic metadata differed by source and by participant and was supplied without curation.

TCRbeta CDR3 regions were amplified from genomic DNA by means of the immunoSEQ Assay, a bias-controlled multiplex PCR. On the study's bioinformatics: Within the assay, amplification of reference gene primers was used to estimate how many nucleated cells each sample contained. To quantify the absolute abundance of each unique TCRbeta CDR3 rearrangement, sequence reads were collapsed and filtered. For each sample, productive Simpson clonality was calculated by taking the square root of Simpson's diversity index across productive rearrangements. The clones in this table, taken by TCRdb from immuneACCESS, are in-frame only. Not every clone is retained; where verified, under half of the shortfall comes from an unresolved V gene, and the cause of the rest is unknown. V and J calls and clone size are as listed in that table; D and trimming were resolved from the DNA. The sample profile shows 100,000 to 150,000 clones; around 86% of them were found once. Jointly, the top ten make up about 6.2% of the sample.

Whole blood was collected in K2EDTA tubes by collaborating institutions according to the institutions' own protocols. Collaborator samples were shipped for TCRbeta analysis as frozen whole blood, isolated PBMCs, or DNA extracted from either sample type. The specimen sequenced was peripheral blood. The rearrangement combines TRBV7-2 with TRBJ1-3, with no confident D gene call. This sequence originates from a man older than 75 with active or convalescent COVID-19. The CDR3 in this case is CASSLVISGNTIYF. The sequenced DNA: TGTGCCAGCAGCTTAGTTATCTCTGGAAACACCATATATTTT.